This T cell receptor (beta chain) was sequenced during a study of T cells after yellow fever vaccination. Study details: When fractions had low cell numbers, they were prepared with SMART-Seq v4 Ultra Low Input. Study conclusions and caveats: Once the booster was given, most primary-vaccination clones reappeared, at more than 95% for CD4 and 85% to 90% for CD8. Across the CD4 and CD8 compartments, a small share of clonotypes was present in both.

The CDR3 is made up of 13 amino acids. The junction had 5 bases not matched to a gene; V was cut back by 6 bases and J by 6 bases. Germline lookup yields CDR1 LNHNV and CDR2 YYDKDF (reference sequence). This clonotype was seen ten or more times. The antigen remains undetermined. It was through 5'RACE template switching that TCR cDNA was made, with a universal primer site and UMIs added. TCRdb ran MiXCR on the 5' RACE reads and lists one entry per CDR3 protein. The data show a few hundred thousand distinct CDR3 sequences, more than 3.5% seen once. The sample was PBMCs, taken 15 days after the yellow fever booster vaccination. The source of this sequence is a man between 18 and 35 years old who received the YFV17D yellow fever vaccine. The V call is TRBV15, the J call TRBJ2-1; 7 bases agree with TRBD1. The CDR3 nucleotides are TGTGCCACCAGAGTACCAGGGGGCAATGAGCAGTTCTTC. Its translation: CATRVPGGNEQFF.